The 6 T cell receptor beta chains presented below share a single source sample, sequenced in a study of T cells in Graves' hyperthyroidism and ophthalmopathy. Researchers took RNA transcripts and amplified the TCR beta CDR3 regions from them. The HTBI primer set drove a first-round RT-PCR of the TCR CDR3. MiXCR was run by TCRdb on the multiplex PCR reads, yielding one entry per CDR3 protein. The repertoire has some 720,000 distinct CDR3 sequences, 15% to 20% of them found once; the top ten carry under 9.5%. Specimen: blood. Source of these receptors: a man aged 18 to 29 with Graves' hyperthyroidism.

This clonotype has ten or more counts. The chain couples TRBV28 to TRBJ1-3, with unresolved D. Between the trimmed V and J ends, which lost 0 bases and 4 bases, there was a span of 1 base. The germline V gene has CDR1 MDHEN and CDR2 SYDVKM. The CDR3 is 12 residues long. The CDR3 DNA reads TGTGCCAGCAGTTTATGGGGAAACACCATATATTTT. This encodes CASSLWGNTIYF.

This clonotype came up a few times. This chain joins TRBV18 and TRBJ2-1, with 8 nucleotides matching TRBD1. Trimming cost V 2 bases and J 0 bases; bases outside gene matches: 3. The CDR3 runs 16 residues. CDR1 is KGHSH, CDR2 LQKENI, per germline. The CDR3 sequence: CASSPRQGSSYNEQFF. For the CDR3, the DNA is TGTGCCAGCTCACCAAGACAGGGGAGCTCCTACAATGAGCAGTTCTTC.

This clonotype has ten or more counts. The V call is TRBV5-1, the J call TRBJ1-1, with D possibly being TRBD1 (5 bases). This CDR3 comprises 15 residues. The V end lost 0 bases, the J end lost 3 bases, and 12 bases lay between the germline ends. Germline CDR1 reads SGHRS; CDR2 reads YFSETQ. This CDR3 is CASSLAEGLYTEAFF. CDR3 coding DNA: TGCGCCAGCAGCTTGGCGGAGGGACTGTACACTGAAGCTTTCTTT. Full variable domain (outside the CDR3, taken from reference TRBV5-1 and TRBJ1-1): KAGVTQTPRYLIKTRGQQVTLSCSPISGHRSVSWYQQTPGQGLQFLFEYFSETQRNKGNFPGRFSGRQFSNSRSEMNVSTLELGDSALYLCASSLAEGLYTEAFFGQGTRLTVV.

This clonotype was observed a handful of times. The chain couples TRBV5-5 to TRBJ2-2, with 11 bases that match TRBD2. This CDR3 spans 17 amino acids. Germline CDR1 and CDR2: SGHKS and YYEKEE (reference sequence). J lost 4 bases, V lost 4 bases, and 9 bases had no gene match. The CDR3 reads CASSGGTSGGGTGELFF. CDR3 DNA: TGTGCCAGCAGCGGGGGGACTAGCGGAGGGGGCACCGGGGAGCTGTTTTTT.

At least ten counts were recorded for this clonotype. The CDR3 nucleotides read TGTGCCAGCAGTTTTGCCGGGAGGGATACGCAGTATTTT. This gives the protein CASSFAGRDTQYF. The rearrangement uses TRBV28 and TRBJ2-3, with TRBD2 matching 7 bases. The CDR3 sequence is 13 residues long. Germline assignment: CDR1 MDHEN and CDR2 SYDVKM. V lost 3 bases and J lost 6; bases outside the gene matches: 3.

This chain joins TRBV4-1 and TRBJ1-2, with 8 bases aligning to TRBD1. Germline loops: CDR1 MGHRA, CDR2 YSYEKL. V dropped 3 bases and J dropped 4; count of bases not matched to a gene: 13. This CDR3 region has 17 residues. CDR3 in DNA: TGCGCCAGCAGCCAGGGTGGGACAGGCGTGTCGAGCTATGGCTACACCTTC. Encoded protein: CASSQGGTGVSSYGYTF.